A selection of T cell receptor beta chains follows, all from one sample in a study. TCRdb itself ran the 5' RACE reads through MiXCR, one entry per CDR3 protein. This table has 55,000 to 80,000 distinct CDR3 sequences, under 25% appearing once. Sequencing was carried out using memory CD4+ T cells sorted from a lymph node. Every receptor here comes from a female donor with breast cancer. Each CDR3 is given with its conserved first and last residue. The D gene is left open where the match is weak. Size is stated for part of the rows, as once, few or many counts, or as a class when the clone is expanded.

d_call	v_call	j_call	clone_size	cdr3_aa	cdr3_nt
TRBD2	TRBV5-1	TRBJ2-7	many	CASSPGGSLVEQYF	TGCGCCAGCAGCCCGGGAGGGTCCCTGGTCGAGCAGTACTTC
NA	TRBV7-2	TRBJ1-3	NA	CASSKGGGFTSGNTIYF	TGTGCCAGCAGCAAAGGGGGAGGGTTTACCTCTGGAAACACCATATATTTT
TRBD1	TRBV19	TRBJ1-2	many	CASRGDRVGYTF	TGTGCCAGTAGAGGGGACAGGGTCGGCTACACCTTC
NA	TRBV11-3	TRBJ2-1	few	CASSSIGAGNEQFF	TGTGCCAGCAGCTCGATCGGGGCAGGCAATGAGCAGTTCTTC
NA	TRBV7-9	TRBJ2-5	few	CASSLGFLTGYETQYF	TGTGCCAGCAGCTTAGGTTTCCTAACCGGGTACGAGACCCAGTACTTC
NA	TRBV6-6	TRBJ2-5	NA	CASRYGETQYF	TGTGCCAGCAGGTACGGGGAGACCCAGTACTTC
NA	TRBV4-3	TRBJ2-2	few	CASSQDLSPPGELFF	TGCGCCAGCAGCCAAGATTTATCCCCACCCGGGGAGCTGTTTTTT
NA	TRBV5-5	TRBJ2-5	few	CASSTRGDRGETQYF	TGTGCCAGCAGCACCCGCGGGGACCGAGGGGAGACCCAGTACTTC
TRBD1	TRBV6-6	TRBJ2-7	many	CASSTHRGLSYEQYF	TGTGCCAGCAGTACACACAGGGGGCTATCCTACGAGCAGTACTTC
NA	TRBV19	TRBJ2-5	NA	CASSPRRQARAQYF	TGTGCCAGTAGTCCAAGAAGGCAGGCCCGGGCCCAGTACTTC
TRBD1	TRBV5-1	TRBJ1-2	NA	CASSKTGTGFYGYTF	TGCGCCAGCAGTAAAACAGGGACAGGCTTCTATGGCTACACCTTC
TRBD2	TRBV2	TRBJ2-7	NA	CASKSGLVLDEQYF	TGTGCCAGCAAGTCGGGACTAGTTCTCGACGAGCAGTACTTC
NA	TRBV28	TRBJ2-2	NA	CASTEIGGGGTGELFF	TGTGCCAGCACCGAAATCGGAGGGGGCGGCACCGGGGAGCTGTTTTTT
NA	TRBV18	TRBJ2-3	few	CASSPPPSTDTQYF	TGTGCCAGCTCACCTCCCCCTAGCACAGATACGCAGTATTTT
NA	TRBV11-3	TRBJ1-1	many	CASSRGDTEAFF	TGTGCCAGCAGCCGGGGGGACACTGAAGCTTTCTTT
NA	TRBV18	TRBJ2-5	NA	CASSPSQGYEETQYF	TGTGCCAGCTCACCAAGCCAGGGCTACGAAGAGACCCAGTACTTC
NA	TRBV3-1	TRBJ2-1	many	CASSQTHGGLNEQFF	TGTGCCAGCAGCCAAACCCACGGAGGATTGAATGAGCAGTTCTTC
TRBD1	TRBV7-2	TRBJ2-7	NA	CASTGQGGDEQYF	TGTGCCAGCACGGGACAGGGAGGAGACGAGCAGTACTTC
NA	TRBV6-5	TRBJ1-1	NA	CASSSRRVNTEAFF	TGTGCCAGCAGTTCTAGGAGGGTAAACACTGAAGCTTTCTTT
NA	TRBV9	TRBJ2-2	few	CASSAGVTGELFF	TGTGCCAGCAGCGCAGGGGTGACCGGGGAGCTGTTTTTT
NA	TRBV20-1	TRBJ2-2	NA	CSADTGQTMDTRELFF	TGCAGTGCTGATACGGGGCAGACGATGGACACCAGGGAGCTGTTTTTT
NA	TRBV20-1	TRBJ2-2	NA	CSARDGGKNTGELFF	TGCAGTGCTAGGGACGGAGGGAAGAACACCGGGGAGCTGTTTTTT
TRBD1	TRBV20-1	TRBJ2-7	NA	CSAPPWTGYAYEQYF	TGCAGTGCTCCCCCCTGGACAGGGTATGCCTACGAGCAGTACTTC
NA	TRBV5-6	TRBJ1-4	few	CASSFTGNEKLFF	TGTGCCAGCAGCTTTACAGGGAACGAAAAACTGTTTTTT
NA	TRBV20-1	TRBJ1-2	NA	CSAMTSPGAGGYTF	TGCAGTGCTATGACCTCCCCGGGGGCAGGTGGCTACACCTTC
NA	TRBV6-5	TRBJ2-5	NA	CASSPNQKTQYF	TGTGCCAGCTCACCGAACCAAAAGACCCAGTACTTC
TRBD2	TRBV5-1	TRBJ2-1	NA	CASSSTSGNNEQFF	TGCGCCAGCAGCTCTACTAGCGGTAACAATGAGCAGTTCTTC
TRBD1	TRBV9	TRBJ2-3	few	CASSVGTGENTQYF	TGTGCCAGCAGCGTCGGGACAGGCGAAAATACGCAGTATTTT
NA	TRBV5-1	TRBJ1-3	few	CASSPVPINSGNTIYF	TGCGCCAGCAGCCCCGTACCGATCAACTCTGGAAACACCATATATTTT
NA	TRBV5-1	TRBJ2-3	NA	CASAGGAYSSTDTQYF	TGCGCCTCCGCCGGGGGCGCCTATTCTTCCACAGATACGCAGTATTTT
NA	TRBV5-1	TRBJ2-5	NA	CASSLGEPQETQYF	TGCGCCAGCAGCTTGGGGGAGCCCCAAGAGACCCAGTACTTC
NA	TRBV7-2	TRBJ2-7	NA	CASTSDRFSYEQYF	TGTGCCAGCACCTCCGACAGGTTTAGTTACGAGCAGTACTTC
NA	TRBV7-3	TRBJ2-3	NA	CASSDTKSGMDTQYF	TGTGCCAGCAGCGATACGAAATCAGGGATGGATACGCAGTATTTT
NA	TRBV29-1	TRBJ2-1	NA	CSVEDPPTAGDNEQFF	TGCAGCGTTGAAGATCCTCCCACGGCAGGGGACAATGAGCAGTTCTTC
TRBD2	TRBV20-1	TRBJ2-5	NA	CSVSGTSGRGETQYF	TGCAGTGTCTCCGGGACTAGCGGGAGAGGGGAGACCCAGTACTTC
NA	TRBV25-1	TRBJ2-1	NA	CASNGVGSYNEQFF	TGTGCCAGCAACGGGGTTGGGTCTTACAATGAGCAGTTCTTC
NA	TRBV12-5	TRBJ2-7	few	CASGSPGGRPIYEQYF	TGTGCTAGTGGTTCTCCGGGCGGCAGGCCCATCTACGAGCAGTACTTC
NA	TRBV6-1	TRBJ1-2	NA	CASSEAPGSGYGYTF	TGTGCCAGCAGTGAAGCGCCGGGGTCGGGATATGGCTACACCTTC
NA	TRBV5-1	TRBJ2-3	few	CASSLLWDTQYF	TGCGCCAGCAGCTTGTTGTGGGATACGCAGTATTTT
NA	TRBV12-3/TRBV12-4	TRBJ2-7	many	CASSLGLAHSYEQYF	TGTGCCAGCAGTTTAGGTCTAGCGCATTCCTACGAGCAGTACTTC
NA	TRBV19	TRBJ1-2	few	CASSSETGGYTF	TGTGCCAGTAGTAGTGAGACCGGCGGCTACACCTTC
NA	TRBV7-3	TRBJ2-1	NA	CASSSRPGDEQFF	TGTGCCAGCAGCTCCAGACCCGGTGATGAGCAGTTCTTC
TRBD2	TRBV6-6	TRBJ2-1	few	CASSPGTSSYNEQFF	TGTGCCAGCAGTCCCGGGACTAGCTCCTACAATGAGCAGTTCTTC
NA	TRBV5-1	TRBJ1-2	NA	CASSLTTTGFYGYTF	TGCGCCAGCAGCTTGACGACCACAGGGTTCTATGGCTACACCTTC
TRBD1	TRBV6-5	TRBJ2-7	NA	CASSQGGQGAYEQYF	TGTGCCAGCAGCCAAGGAGGACAGGGGGCCTACGAGCAGTACTTC
TRBD2	TRBV6-1	TRBJ2-3	many	CASGTGTTSSTDTQYF	TGTGCCAGCGGGACCGGGACTACGAGCAGCACAGATACGCAGTATTTT
NA	TRBV2	TRBJ2-5	NA	CARGGGSGGQETQYF	TGTGCCAGAGGAGGGGGTTCGGGGGGCCAAGAGACCCAGTACTTC
NA	TRBV7-2	TRBJ2-7	NA	CASSLRSNLLRYF	TGTGCCAGCAGCTTACGGAGCAACCTTCTTAGGTACTTC
NA	TRBV7-2	TRBJ1-5	NA	CASSQELLQPQHF	TGTGCCAGCAGCCAAGAATTGCTTCAGCCCCAGCATTTT
NA	TRBV7-3	TRBJ2-2	many	CASSRENTGELFF	TGTGCCAGCAGCCGGGAGAACACCGGGGAGCTGTTTTTT
NA	TRBV11-3	TRBJ1-1	NA	CASSLNDRFKPNTEAFF	TGTGCCAGCAGCCTCAACGACCGATTTAAGCCGAACACTGAAGCTTTCTTT
TRBD1	TRBV20-1	TRBJ1-2	many	CKAGTGGAGYTF	TGCAAAGCCGGGACAGGGGGCGCAGGCTACACCTTC
NA	TRBV20-1	TRBJ2-1	NA	CSARGRGRAMNEQFF	TGCAGTGCTAGAGGGCGGGGAAGGGCCATGAATGAGCAGTTCTTC
NA	TRBV6-2/TRBV6-3	TRBJ2-2	few	CASSRTGPTGELFF	TGTGCCAGCAGCCGAACGGGTCCGACCGGGGAGCTGTTTTTT
NA	TRBV6-6	TRBJ1-2	NA	CASSYGGNYGYTF	TGTGCCAGCAGTTACGGGGGTAACTATGGCTACACCTTC
NA	TRBV7-9	TRBJ1-5	NA	CASSSRDDQPQHF	TGTGCCAGCAGCTCCCGGGACGATCAGCCCCAGCATTTT
NA	TRBV28	TRBJ1-1	NA	CASSVPGGADTEAFF	TGTGCCAGCAGTGTCCCCGGGGGCGCGGACACTGAAGCTTTCTTT
NA	TRBV7-2	TRBJ2-3	many	CASSDFAGTDTQYF	TGTGCCAGCAGCGACTTCGCAGGGACAGATACGCAGTATTTT
NA	TRBV5-1	TRBJ1-2	many	CASSPDGEVPGGYTF	TGCGCCAGCAGCCCTGACGGGGAGGTTCCCGGTGGCTACACCTTC